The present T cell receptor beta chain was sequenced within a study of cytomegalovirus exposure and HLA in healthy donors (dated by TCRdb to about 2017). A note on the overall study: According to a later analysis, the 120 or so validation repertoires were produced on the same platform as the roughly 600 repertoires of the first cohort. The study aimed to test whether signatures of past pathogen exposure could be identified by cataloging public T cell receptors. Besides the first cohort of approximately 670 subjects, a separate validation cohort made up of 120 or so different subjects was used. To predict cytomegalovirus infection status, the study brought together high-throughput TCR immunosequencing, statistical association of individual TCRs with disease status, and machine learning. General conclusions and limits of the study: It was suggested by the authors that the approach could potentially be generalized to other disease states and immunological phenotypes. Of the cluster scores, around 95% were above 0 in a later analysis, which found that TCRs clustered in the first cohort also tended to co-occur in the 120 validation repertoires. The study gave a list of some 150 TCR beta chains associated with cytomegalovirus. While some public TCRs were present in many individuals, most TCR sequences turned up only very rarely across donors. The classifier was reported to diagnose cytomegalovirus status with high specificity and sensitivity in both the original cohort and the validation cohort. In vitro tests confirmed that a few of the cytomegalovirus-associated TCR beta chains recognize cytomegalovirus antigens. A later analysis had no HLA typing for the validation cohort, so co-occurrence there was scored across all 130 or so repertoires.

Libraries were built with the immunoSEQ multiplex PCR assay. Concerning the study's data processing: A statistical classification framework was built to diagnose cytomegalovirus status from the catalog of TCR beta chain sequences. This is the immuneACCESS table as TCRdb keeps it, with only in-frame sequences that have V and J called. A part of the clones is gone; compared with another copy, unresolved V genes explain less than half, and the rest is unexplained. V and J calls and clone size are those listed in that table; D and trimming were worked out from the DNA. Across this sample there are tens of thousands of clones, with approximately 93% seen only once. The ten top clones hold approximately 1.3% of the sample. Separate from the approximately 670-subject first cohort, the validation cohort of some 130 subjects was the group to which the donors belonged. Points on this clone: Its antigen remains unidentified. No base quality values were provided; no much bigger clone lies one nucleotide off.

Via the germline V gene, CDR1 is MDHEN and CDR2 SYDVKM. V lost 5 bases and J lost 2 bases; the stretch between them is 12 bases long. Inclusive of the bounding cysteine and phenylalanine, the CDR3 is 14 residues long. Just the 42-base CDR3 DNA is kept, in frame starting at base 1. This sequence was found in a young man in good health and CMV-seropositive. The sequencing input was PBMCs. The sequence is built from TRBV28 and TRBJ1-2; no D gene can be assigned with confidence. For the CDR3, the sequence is CASSTPGSNYGYTF. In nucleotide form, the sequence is TGTGCCAGCAGTACCCCCGGGTCCAACTATGGCTACACCTTC.